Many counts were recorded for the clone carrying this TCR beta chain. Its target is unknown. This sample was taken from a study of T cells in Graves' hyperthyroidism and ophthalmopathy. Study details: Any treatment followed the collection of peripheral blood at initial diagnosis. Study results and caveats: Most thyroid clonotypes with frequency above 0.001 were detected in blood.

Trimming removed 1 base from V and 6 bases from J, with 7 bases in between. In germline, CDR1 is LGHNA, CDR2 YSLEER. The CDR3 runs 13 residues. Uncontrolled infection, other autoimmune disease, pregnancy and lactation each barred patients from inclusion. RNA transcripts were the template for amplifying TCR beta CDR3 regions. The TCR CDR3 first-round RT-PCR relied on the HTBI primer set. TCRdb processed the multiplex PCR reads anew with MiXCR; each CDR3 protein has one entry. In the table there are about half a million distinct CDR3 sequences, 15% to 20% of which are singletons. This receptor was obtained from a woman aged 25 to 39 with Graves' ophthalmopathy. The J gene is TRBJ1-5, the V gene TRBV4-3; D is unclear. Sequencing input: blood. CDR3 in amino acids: CASSQGVAQPQHF. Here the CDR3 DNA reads TGCGCCAGCAGCCAAGGGGTGGCTCAGCCCCAGCATTTT.